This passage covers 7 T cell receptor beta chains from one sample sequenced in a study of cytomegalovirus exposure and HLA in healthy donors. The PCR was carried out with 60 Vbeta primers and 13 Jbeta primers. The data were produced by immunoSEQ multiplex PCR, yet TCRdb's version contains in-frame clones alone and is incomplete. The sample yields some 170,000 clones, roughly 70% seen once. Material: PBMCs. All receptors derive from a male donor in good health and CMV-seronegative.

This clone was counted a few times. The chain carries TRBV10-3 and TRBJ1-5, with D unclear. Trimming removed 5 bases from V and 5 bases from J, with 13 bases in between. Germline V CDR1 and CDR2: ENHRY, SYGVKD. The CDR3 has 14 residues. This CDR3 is CAISNGLEDQPQHF. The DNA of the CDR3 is TGTGCCATCAGTAACGGGTTAGAAGATCAGCCCCAGCATTTT.

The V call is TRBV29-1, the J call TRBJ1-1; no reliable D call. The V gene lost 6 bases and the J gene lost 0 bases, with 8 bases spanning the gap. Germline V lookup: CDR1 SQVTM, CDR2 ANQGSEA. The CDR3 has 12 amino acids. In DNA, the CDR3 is TGCAGCGTAGTAAGCGTGAACACTGAAGCTTTCTTT. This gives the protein CSVVSVNTEAFF.

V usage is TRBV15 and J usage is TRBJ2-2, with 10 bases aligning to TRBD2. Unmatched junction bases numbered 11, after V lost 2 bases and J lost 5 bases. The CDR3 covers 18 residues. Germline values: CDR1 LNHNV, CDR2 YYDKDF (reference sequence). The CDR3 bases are TGTGCCACCAGCAGACCTCCTAGCGGGGGCGCTAGGACCGGGGAGCTGTTTTTT. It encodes CATSRPPSGGARTGELFF.

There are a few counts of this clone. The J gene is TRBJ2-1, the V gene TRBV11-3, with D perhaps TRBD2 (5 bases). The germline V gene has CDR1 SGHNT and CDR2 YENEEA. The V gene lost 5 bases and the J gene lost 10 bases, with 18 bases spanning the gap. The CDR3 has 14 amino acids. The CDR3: CASSPPGEPREQFF. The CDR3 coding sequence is TGTGCCAGCAGCCCGCCCGGGGAGCCCCGGGAGCAGTTCTTC.

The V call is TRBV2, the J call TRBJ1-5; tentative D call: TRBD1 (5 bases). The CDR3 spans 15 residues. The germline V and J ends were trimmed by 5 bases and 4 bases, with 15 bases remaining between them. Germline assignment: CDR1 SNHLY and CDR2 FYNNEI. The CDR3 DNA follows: TGTGCCAGCAGTCCAGGGTTTATGAATAATCAGCCCCAGCATTTT. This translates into CASSPGFMNNQPQHF.

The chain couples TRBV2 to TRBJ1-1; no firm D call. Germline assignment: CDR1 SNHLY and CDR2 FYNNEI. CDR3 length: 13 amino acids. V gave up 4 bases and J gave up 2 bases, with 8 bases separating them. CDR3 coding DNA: TGTGCCAGCAGTGCGGGGATAAACACTGAAGCTTTCTTT. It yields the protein CASSAGINTEAFF.

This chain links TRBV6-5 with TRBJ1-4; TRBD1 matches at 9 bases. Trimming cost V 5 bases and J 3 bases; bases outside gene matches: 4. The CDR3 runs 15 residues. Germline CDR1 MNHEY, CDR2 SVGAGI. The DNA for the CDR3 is TGTGCCAGCAGTGGACAGGGGCGACCTAATGAAAAACTGTTTTTT. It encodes CASSGQGRPNEKLFF.